This is a list of T cell receptor beta chains from one sample in a study of blood T cell repertoires in COVID-19. Assay: immunoSEQ multiplex PCR; the TCRdb copy retains only in-frame clones and omits some. In the table there are tens of thousands of clones, roughly 87% of which are singletons. The material sequenced was peripheral blood. Receptor source: a man between 60 and 70 years old with acute or convalescent COVID-19. The CDR3 runs from the conserved cysteine through the conserved F or W. Fields, in order: D gene, clone size, V gene, J gene, CDR3 protein, CDR3 DNA. D genes are given only for firm matches. The size of a clone is reported for some rows only, either as once, few or many, or as a class for expanded clones.

>-|-|TRBV30|TRBJ1-2
CAWSRTDYYTF
TGTGCCTGGAGTAGGACAGACTACTACACCTTC
>-|-|TRBV5-1|TRBJ2-3
CASRGTLESADTQYF
TGCGCCAGCAGAGGAACTCTAGAAAGTGCAGATACGCAGTATTTT
>-|-|TRBV3-1/TRBV3-2|TRBJ1-1
CASSQKTANEAFF
TGTGCCAGCAGCCAAAAAACAGCTAATGAAGCTTTCTTT
>TRBD1|-|TRBV10-3|TRBJ1-2
CAISGAQGETGDYGYTF
TGTGCCATCAGTGGGGCCCAGGGGGAAACAGGGGACTATGGCTACACCTTC
>TRBD1|-|TRBV30|TRBJ2-3
CAWSLDREDTQYF
TGTGCCTGGAGCTTGGACAGGGAGGATACGCAGTATTTT
>-|-|TRBV3-1/TRBV3-2|TRBJ1-6
CASSQERGKGSPLHF
TGTGCCAGCAGCCAAGAGCGGGGGAAGGGTTCACCCCTCCACTTT
>-|-|TRBV2|TRBJ1-3
CASRVTGNTIYF
TGTGCCAGCAGGGTTACAGGAAACACCATATATTTT
>TRBD1|-|TRBV14|TRBJ2-7
CASSQAAGGDEQYF
TGTGCCAGCAGCCAAGCTGCAGGGGGAGACGAGCAGTACTTC
>-|-|TRBV5-1|TRBJ2-2
CASSSRSGTGELFF
TGCGCCAGCAGCTCCAGATCAGGGACCGGGGAGCTGTTTTTT
>TRBD2|few|TRBV5-1|TRBJ2-1
CASVPSSGLYNEQFF
TGCGCCAGTGTCCCCTCTAGCGGACTCTACAATGAGCAGTTCTTC
>TRBD2|-|TRBV7-3|TRBJ2-5
CASSPTRLAGGETQYF
TGTGCCAGCAGCCCCACCCGACTAGCAGGCGGTGAGACCCAGTACTTC
>-|-|TRBV24-1|TRBJ2-7
CATSDSGAGGNEQYF
TGTGCCACCAGTGATTCAGGGGCTGGAGGCAACGAGCAGTACTTC
>TRBD1|-|TRBV27|TRBJ1-1
CITSGGGTEAFF
TGTATAACATCAGGGGGTGGGACTGAAGCTTTCTTT
>-|-|TRBV5-4|TRBJ1-2
CASSLFPPRDYGYTF
TGTGCCAGCAGCTTGTTCCCCCCCAGGGACTATGGCTACACCTTC
>-|-|TRBV2|TRBJ2-7
CASSFRQVSYEQYF
TGTGCCAGCAGTTTCCGACAGGTCTCCTACGAGCAGTACTTC
>-|few|TRBV30|TRBJ1-4
CAWSPGGNEKLFF
TGTGCCTGGAGTCCGGGGGGCAATGAAAAACTGTTTTTT
>TRBD2|-|TRBV7-8|TRBJ2-5
CATLSAGAQYF
TGTGCCACCTTATCTGCGGGGGCCCAGTACTTC
>-|-|TRBV5-1|TRBJ1-4
CASSLARATNEKLFF
TGCGCCAGCAGCTTGGCGAGGGCAACTAATGAAAAACTGTTTTTT
>-|-|TRBV2|TRBJ2-7
CASSEGLGLYEQYF
TGTGCCAGCAGTGAGGGACTTGGACTCTACGAGCAGTACTTC